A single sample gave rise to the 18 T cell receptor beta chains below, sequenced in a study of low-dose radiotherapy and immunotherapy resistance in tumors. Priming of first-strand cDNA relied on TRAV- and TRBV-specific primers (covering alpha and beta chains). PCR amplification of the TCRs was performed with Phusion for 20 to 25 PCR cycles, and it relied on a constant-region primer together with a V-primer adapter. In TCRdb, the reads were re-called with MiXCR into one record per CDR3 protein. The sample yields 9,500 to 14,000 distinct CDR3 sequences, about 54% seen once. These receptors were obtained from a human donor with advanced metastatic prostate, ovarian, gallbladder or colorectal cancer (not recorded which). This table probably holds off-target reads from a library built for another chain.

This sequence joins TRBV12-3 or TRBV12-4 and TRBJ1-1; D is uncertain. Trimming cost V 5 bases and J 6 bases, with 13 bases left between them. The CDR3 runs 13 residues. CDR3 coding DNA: TGTGCCAGCAGTCTCGCCCGAGTGGCTGAAGCTTTCTTT. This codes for CASSLARVAEAFF.

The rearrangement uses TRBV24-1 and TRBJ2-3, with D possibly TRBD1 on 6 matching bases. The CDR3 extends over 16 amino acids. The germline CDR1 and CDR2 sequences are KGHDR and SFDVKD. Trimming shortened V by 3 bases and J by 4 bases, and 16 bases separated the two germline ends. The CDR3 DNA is TGTGCCACCAGTGATCCCTTTCCCGGGACATCAGATACGCAGTATTTT. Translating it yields CATSDPFPGTSDTQYF.

This CDR3 is CASSQVMWVETQYF. The CDR3 DNA reads as TGCGCCAGCAGCCAAGTGATGTGGGTAGAGACCCAGTACTTC. The rearrangement uses TRBV4-1 and TRBJ2-5; D is ambiguous. CDR3 length: 14 residues. Germline assignment: CDR1 MGHRA and CDR2 YSYEKL. V lost 1 base and J 4 bases, leaving 10 bases between the germline ends.

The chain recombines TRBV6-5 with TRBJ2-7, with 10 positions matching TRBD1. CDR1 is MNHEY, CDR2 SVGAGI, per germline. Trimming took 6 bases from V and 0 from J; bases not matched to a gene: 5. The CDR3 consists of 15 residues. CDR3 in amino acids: CASRTRDRGSYEQYF. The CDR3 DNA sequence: TGTGCCAGCAGGACAAGGGACAGGGGCTCCTACGAGCAGTACTTC.

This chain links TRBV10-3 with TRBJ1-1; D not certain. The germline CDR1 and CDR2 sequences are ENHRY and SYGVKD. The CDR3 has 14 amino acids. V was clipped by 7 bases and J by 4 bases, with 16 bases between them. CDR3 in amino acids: CAITLDGGSTEAFF. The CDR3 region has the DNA TGTGCCATCACCCTGGACGGAGGGAGCACTGAAGCTTTCTTT.

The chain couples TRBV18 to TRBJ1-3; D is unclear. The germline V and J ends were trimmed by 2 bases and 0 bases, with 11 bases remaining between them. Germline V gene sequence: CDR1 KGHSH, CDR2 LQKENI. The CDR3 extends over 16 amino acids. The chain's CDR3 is CASSPGRTLSGNTIYF. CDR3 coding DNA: TGTGCCAGCTCACCAGGGAGGACCCTCTCTGGAAACACCATATATTTT.

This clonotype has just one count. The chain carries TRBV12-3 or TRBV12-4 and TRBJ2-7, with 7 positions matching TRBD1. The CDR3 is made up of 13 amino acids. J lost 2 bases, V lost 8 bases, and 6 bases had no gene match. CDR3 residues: CASRDSPAYEQYF. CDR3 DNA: TGTGCCAGCCGGGACAGCCCTGCCTACGAGCAGTACTTC.

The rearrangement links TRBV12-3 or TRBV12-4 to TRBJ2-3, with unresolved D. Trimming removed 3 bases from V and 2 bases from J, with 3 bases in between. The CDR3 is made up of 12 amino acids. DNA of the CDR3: TGTGCCAGCAGTTTCCTCACAGATACGCAGTATTTT. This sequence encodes CASSFLTDTQYF.

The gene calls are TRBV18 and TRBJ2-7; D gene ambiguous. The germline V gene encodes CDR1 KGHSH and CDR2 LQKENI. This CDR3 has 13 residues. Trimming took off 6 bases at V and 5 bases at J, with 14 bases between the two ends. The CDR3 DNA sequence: TGTGCCAGCTCTCTGAATTCGGTTGACGAGCAGTACTTC. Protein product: CASSLNSVDEQYF.

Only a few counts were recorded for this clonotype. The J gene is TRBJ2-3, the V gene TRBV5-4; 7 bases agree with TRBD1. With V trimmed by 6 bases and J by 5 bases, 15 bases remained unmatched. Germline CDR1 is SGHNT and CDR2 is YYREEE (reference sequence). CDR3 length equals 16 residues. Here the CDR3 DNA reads TGTGCCAGCACCACTAACGTAGGGGGCTCGGGAGATACGCAGTATTTT. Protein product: CASTTNVGGSGDTQYF.

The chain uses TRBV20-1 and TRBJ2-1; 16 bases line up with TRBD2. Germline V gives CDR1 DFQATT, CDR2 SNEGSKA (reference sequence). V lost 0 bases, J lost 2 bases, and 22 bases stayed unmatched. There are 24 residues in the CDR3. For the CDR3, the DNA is TGCAGTGCTAGAGATCGGGACAGATACCCGGGACTAGCGGGAGGGCCTTCCCCCTACAATGAGCAGTTCTTC. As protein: CSARDRDRYPGLAGGPSPYNEQFF.

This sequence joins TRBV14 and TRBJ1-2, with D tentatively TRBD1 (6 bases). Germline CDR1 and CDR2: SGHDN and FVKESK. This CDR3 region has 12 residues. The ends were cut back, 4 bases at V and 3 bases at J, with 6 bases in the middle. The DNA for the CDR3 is TGTGCCAGCAGCCCAGGGGACTATGGCTACACCTTC. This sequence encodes CASSPGDYGYTF. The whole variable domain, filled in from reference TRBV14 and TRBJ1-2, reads EAGVTQFPSHSVIEKGQTVTLRCDPISGHDNLYWYRRVMGKEIKFLLHFVKESKQDESGMPNNRFLAERTGGTYSTLKVQPAELEDSGVYFCASSPGDYGYTFGSGTRLTVV.

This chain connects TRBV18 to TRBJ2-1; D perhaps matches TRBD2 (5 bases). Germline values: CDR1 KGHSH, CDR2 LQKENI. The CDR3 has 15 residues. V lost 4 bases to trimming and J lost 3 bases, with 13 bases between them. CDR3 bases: TGTGCCAGCTCACTTCTCTACGGGGACTACAATGAGCAGTTCTTC. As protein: CASSLLYGDYNEQFF.

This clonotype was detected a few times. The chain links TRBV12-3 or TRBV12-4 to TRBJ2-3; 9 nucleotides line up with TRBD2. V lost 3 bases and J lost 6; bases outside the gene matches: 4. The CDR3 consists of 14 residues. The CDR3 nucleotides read TGTGCCAGCAGTTTTAATAGCGGGAGTGATACGCAGTATTTT. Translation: CASSFNSGSDTQYF.

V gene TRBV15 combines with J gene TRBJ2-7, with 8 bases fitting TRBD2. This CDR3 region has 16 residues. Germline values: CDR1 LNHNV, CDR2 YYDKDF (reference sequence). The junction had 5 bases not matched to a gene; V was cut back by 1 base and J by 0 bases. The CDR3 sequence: CATSRAQRGLSYEQYF. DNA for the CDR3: TGTGCCACCAGCAGAGCCCAGCGGGGGCTCTCCTACGAGCAGTACTTC.

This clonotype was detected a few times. The CDR3 nucleotides read TGTGCCAGCAGCCCCCTCGGGGGACAGACCAAGAAATCCTACGAGCAGTACTTC. Translated: CASSPLGGQTKKSYEQYF. The genes are TRBV5-6 and TRBJ2-7; perhaps TRBD1 as D (7 bases). Germline CDR1 SGHDT, CDR2 YYEEEE. The CDR3 loop spans 18 amino acids. V was cut by 4 bases and J by 1 base, with 24 bases left in between.

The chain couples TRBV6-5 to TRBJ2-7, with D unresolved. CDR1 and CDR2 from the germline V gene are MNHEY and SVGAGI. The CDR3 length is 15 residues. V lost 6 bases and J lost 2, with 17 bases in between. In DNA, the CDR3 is TGTGCCAGCAGCCCGGAGAGGTTGGTAACCTACGAGCAGTACTTC. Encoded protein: CASSPERLVTYEQYF.

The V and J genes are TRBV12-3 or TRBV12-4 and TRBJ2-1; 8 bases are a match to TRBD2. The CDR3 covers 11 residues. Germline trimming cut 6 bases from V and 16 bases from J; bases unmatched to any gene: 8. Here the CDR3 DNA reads TGTGCCAGCAGCCCAGGACTAGCTGGCTTCTTC. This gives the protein CASSPGLAGFF.